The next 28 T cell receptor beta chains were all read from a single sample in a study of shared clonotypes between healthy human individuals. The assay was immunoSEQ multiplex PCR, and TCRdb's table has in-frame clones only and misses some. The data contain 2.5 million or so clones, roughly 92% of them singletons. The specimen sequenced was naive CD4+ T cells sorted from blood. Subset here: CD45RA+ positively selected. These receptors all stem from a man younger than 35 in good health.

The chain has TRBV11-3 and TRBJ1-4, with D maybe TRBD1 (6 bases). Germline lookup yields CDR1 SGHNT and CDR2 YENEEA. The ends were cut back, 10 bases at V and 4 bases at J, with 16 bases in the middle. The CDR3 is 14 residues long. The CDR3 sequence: CAKRPGQVNEKLFF. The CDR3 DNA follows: TGTGCCAAAAGGCCGGGACAAGTTAATGAAAAACTGTTTTTT. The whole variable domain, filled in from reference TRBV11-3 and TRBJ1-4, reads EAGVVQSPRYKIIEKKQPVAFWCNPISGHNTLYWYLQNLGQGPELLIRYENEEAVDDSQLPKDRFSAERLKGVDSTLKIQPAELGDSAVYLCAKRPGQVNEKLFFGSGTQLSVL.

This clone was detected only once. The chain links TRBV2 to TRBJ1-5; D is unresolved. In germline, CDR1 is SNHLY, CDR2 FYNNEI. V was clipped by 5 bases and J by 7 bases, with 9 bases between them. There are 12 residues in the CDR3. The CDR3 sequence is CASSRAIQPQHF. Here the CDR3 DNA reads TGTGCCAGCAGTCGAGCAATCCAGCCCCAGCATTTT.

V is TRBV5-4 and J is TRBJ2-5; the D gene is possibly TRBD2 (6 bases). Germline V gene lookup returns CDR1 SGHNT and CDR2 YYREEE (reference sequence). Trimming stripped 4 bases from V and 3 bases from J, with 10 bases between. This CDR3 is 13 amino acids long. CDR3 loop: CASSGPSEETQYF. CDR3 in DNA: TGTGCCAGCAGCGGGCCTAGCGAAGAGACCCAGTACTTC.

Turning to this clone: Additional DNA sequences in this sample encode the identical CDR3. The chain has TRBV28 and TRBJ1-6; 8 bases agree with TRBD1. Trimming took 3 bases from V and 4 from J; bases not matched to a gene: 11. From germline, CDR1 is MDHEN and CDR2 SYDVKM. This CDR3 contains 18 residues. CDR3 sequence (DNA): TGTGCCAGCAGTTTCTGGACAGGGAAGAGCTCTTATAATTCACCCCTCCACTTT. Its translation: CASSFWTGKSSYNSPLHF.

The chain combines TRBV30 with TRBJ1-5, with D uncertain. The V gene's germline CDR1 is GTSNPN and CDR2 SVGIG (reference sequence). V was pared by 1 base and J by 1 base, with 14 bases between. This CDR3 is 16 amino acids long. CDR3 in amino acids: CAWSGPGGRSNQPQHF. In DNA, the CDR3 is TGTGCCTGGAGTGGACCCGGCGGACGGAGCAATCAGCCCCAGCATTTT.

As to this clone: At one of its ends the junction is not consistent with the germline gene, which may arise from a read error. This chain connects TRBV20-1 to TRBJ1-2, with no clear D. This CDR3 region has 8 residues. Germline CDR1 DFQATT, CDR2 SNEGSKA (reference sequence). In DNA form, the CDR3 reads TGCAGTGCTAGAGATAAGGCATTC. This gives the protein CSARDKAF.

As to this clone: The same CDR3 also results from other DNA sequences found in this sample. CDR3: CASSSGQPGETQYF. CDR3 bases: TGCGCCAGCAGCTCGGGACAGCCAGGAGAGACCCAGTACTTC. The chain couples TRBV5-1 to TRBJ2-5, with 7 bases identical to TRBD1. The CDR3 runs to 14 residues. The germline V gene encodes CDR1 SGHRS and CDR2 YFSETQ. Trimming cost V 3 bases and J 4 bases; bases outside gene matches: 6.

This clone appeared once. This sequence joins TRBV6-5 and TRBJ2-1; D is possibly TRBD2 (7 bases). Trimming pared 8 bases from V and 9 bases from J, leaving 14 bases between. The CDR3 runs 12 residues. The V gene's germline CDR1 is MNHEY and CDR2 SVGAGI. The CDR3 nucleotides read TGTGCCAGCCAGAAGGGAGGGGGTGAGCAGTTCTTC. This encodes CASQKGGGEQFF.

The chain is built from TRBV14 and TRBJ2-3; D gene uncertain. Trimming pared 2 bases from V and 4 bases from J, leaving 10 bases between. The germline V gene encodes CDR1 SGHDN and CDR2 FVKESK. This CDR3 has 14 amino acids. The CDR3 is CASSQLSPPDTQYF. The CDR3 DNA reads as TGTGCCAGCAGCCAACTCAGCCCCCCAGATACGCAGTATTTT.

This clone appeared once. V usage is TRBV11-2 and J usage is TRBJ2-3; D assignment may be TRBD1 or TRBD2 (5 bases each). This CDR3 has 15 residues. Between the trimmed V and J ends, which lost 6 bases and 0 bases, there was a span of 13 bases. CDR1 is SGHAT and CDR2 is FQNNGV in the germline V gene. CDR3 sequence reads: CASSRSGTSTDTQYF. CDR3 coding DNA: TGTGCCAGCAGTAGATCCGGGACGAGCACAGATACGCAGTATTTT.

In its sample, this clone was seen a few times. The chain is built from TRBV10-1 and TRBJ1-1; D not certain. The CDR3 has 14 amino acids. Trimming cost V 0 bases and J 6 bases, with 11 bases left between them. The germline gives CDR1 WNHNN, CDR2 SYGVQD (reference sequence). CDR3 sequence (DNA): TGCGCCAGCAGTGAGTCGAAGGGTCTCGCTGAAGCTTTCTTT. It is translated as CASSESKGLAEAFF.

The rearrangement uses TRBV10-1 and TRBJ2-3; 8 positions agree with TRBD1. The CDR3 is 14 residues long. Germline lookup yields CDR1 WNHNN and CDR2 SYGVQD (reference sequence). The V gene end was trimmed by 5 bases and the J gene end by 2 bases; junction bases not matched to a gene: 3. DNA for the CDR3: TGCGCCAGCAGTCCGGGACAGGTCACAGATACGCAGTATTTT. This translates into CASSPGQVTDTQYF.

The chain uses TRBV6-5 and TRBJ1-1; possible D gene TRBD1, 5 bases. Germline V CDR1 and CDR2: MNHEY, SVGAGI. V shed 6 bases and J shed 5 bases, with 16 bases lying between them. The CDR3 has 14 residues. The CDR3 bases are TGTGCCAGCAGCCGTGGTGAGGGGTCAACTGAAGCTTTCTTT. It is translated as CASSRGEGSTEAFF.

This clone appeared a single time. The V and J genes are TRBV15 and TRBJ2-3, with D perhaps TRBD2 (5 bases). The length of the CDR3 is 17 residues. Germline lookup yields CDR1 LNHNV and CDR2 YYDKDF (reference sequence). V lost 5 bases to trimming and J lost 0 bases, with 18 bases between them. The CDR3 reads CATSSDHGVTSTDTQYF. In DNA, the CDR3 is TGTGCCACCAGCTCAGATCACGGGGTGACTAGCACAGATACGCAGTATTTT.

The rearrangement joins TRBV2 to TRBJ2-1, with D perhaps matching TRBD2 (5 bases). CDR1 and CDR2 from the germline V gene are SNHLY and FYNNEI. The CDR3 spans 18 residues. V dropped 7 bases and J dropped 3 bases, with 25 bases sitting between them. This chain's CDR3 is CASNRVDATGRIYNEQFF. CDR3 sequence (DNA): TGTGCCAGCAATAGGGTCGACGCCACGGGGAGAATCTACAATGAGCAGTTCTTC. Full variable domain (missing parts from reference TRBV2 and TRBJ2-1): EPEVTQTPSHQVTQMGQEVILRCVPISNHLYFYWYRQILGQKVEFLVSFYNNEISEKSEIFDDQFSVERPDGSNFTLKIRSTKLEDSAMYFCASNRVDATGRIYNEQFFGPGTRLTVL.

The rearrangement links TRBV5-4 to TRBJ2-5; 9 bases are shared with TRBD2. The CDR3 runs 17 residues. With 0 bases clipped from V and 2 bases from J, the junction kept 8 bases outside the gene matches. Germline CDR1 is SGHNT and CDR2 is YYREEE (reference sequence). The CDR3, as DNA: TGTGCCAGCAGCTTGGCCCGACTAGCGGTCCCGCAAGAGACCCAGTACTTC. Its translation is CASSLARLAVPQETQYF. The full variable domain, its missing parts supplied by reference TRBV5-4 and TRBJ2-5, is ETGVTQSPTHLIKTRGQQVTLRCSSQSGHNTVSWYQQALGQGPQFIFQYYREEENGRGNFPPRFSGLQFPNYSSELNVNALELDDSALYLCASSLARLAVPQETQYFGPGTRLLVL.

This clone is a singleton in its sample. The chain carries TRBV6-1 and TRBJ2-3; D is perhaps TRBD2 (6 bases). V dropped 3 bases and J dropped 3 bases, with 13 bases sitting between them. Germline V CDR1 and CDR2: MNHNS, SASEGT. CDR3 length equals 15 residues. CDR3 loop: CASSDRLVGTDTQYF. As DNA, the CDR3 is TGTGCCAGCAGTGACCGACTAGTGGGTACAGATACGCAGTATTTT.

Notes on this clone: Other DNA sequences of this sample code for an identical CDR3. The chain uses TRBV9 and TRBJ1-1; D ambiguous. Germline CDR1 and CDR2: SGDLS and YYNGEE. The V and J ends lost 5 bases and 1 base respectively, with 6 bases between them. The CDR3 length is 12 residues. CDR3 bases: TGTGCCAGCAGTCCAGGGAACACTGAAGCTTTCTTT. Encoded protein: CASSPGNTEAFF.

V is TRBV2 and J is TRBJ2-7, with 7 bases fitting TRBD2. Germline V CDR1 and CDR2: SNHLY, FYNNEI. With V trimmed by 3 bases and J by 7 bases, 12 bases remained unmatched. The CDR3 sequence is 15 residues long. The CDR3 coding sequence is TGTGCCAGCAGTGAGAGCGGGACTCCCAAAGGGGAGCAGTACTTC. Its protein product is CASSESGTPKGEQYF. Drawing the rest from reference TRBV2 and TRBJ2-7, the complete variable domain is EPEVTQTPSHQVTQMGQEVILRCVPISNHLYFYWYRQILGQKVEFLVSFYNNEISEKSEIFDDQFSVERPDGSNFTLKIRSTKLEDSAMYFCASSESGTPKGEQYFGPGTRLTVT.

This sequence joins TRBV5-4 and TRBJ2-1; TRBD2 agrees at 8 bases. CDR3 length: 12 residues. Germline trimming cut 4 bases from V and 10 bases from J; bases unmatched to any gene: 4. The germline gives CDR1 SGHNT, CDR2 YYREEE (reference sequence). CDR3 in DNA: TGTGCCAGCAGCCCACTAGCGGCGGAGCAGTTCTTC. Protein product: CASSPLAAEQFF.

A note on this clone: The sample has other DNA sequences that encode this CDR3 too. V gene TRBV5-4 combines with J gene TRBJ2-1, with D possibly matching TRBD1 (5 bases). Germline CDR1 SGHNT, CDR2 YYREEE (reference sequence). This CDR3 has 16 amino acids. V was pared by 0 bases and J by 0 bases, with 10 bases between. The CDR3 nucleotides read TGTGCCAGCAGCTTGGGGGGCGCTAGCTCCTACAATGAGCAGTTCTTC. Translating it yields CASSLGGASSYNEQFF.

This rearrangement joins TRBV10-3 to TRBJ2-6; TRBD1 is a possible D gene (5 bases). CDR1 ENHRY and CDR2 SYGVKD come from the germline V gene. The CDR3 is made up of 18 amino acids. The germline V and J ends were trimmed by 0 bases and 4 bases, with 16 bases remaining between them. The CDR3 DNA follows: TGTGCCATCAGTGAGTCGGAGAAGACAGCTAGAGGGGCCAACGTCCTGACTTTC. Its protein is CAISESEKTARGANVLTF.

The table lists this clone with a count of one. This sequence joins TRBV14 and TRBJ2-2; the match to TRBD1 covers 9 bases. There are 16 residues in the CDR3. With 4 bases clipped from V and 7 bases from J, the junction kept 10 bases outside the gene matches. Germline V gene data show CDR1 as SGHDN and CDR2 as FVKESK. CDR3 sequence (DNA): TGTGCCAGCAGCCCGAACAGGGGGCTTGGGAACGGGGAGCTGTTTTTT. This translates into CASSPNRGLGNGELFF. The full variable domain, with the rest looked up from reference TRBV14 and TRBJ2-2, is EAGVTQFPSHSVIEKGQTVTLRCDPISGHDNLYWYRRVMGKEIKFLLHFVKESKQDESGMPNNRFLAERTGGTYSTLKVQPAELEDSGVYFCASSPNRGLGNGELFFGEGSRLTVL.

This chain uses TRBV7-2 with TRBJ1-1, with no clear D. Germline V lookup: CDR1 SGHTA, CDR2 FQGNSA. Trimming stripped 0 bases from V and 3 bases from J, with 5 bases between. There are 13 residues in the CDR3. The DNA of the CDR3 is TGTGCCAGCAGCTTAGCTTCTTACACTGAAGCTTTCTTT. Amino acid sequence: CASSLASYTEAFF.

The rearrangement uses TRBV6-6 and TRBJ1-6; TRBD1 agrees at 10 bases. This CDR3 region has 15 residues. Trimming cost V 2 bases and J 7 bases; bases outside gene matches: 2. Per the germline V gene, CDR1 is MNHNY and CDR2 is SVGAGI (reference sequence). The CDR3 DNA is TGTGCCAGCAGTTACGGACAGGGGGAAAATTCACCCCTCCACTTT. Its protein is CASSYGQGENSPLHF.

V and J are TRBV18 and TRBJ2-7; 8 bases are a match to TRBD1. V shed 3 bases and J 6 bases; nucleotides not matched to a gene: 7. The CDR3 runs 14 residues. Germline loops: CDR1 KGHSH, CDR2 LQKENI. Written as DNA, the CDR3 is TGTGCCAGCTCACCGGACAGGGCATCAGGCGAGCAGTACTTC. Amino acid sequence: CASSPDRASGEQYF.

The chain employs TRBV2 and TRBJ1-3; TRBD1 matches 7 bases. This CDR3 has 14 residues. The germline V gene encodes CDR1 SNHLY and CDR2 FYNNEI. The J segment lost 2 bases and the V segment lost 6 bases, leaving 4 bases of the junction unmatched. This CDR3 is CASSTTGTGNTIYF. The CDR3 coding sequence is TGTGCCAGCAGCACGACAGGGACTGGAAACACCATATATTTT. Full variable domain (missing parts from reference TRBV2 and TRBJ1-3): EPEVTQTPSHQVTQMGQEVILRCVPISNHLYFYWYRQILGQKVEFLVSFYNNEISEKSEIFDDQFSVERPDGSNFTLKIRSTKLEDSAMYFCASSTTGTGNTIYFGEGSWLTVV.

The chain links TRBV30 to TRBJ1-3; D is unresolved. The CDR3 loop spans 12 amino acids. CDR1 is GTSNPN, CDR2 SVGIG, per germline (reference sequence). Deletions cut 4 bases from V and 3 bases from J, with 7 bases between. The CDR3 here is CAWTRDGNTIYF. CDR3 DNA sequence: TGTGCCTGGACGAGGGATGGAAACACCATATATTTT.